This TCR beta chain was identified in a study of T cells after yellow fever vaccination. Study-wide findings and caveats: The presence of abundant clonotypes contaminating from the bulk population was possible in FACS-sorted repertoires. It was a small share of clonotypes that appeared in both CD4 and CD8 compartments. The booster saw the reappearance of most primary-vaccination clones (about 95% CD4, around 88% CD8).

This clonotype was counted ten times or more. The antigen remains unidentified. Germline V gene data show CDR1 as GTSNPN and CDR2 as SVGIG (reference sequence). The CDR3 extends over 13 amino acids. The V gene lost 3 bases and the J gene lost 0 bases, with 3 bases spanning the gap. Universal primer sites and UMIs were introduced during 5'RACE template-switching synthesis of TCR cDNA. Each CDR3 protein gets one entry after TCRdb re-called the 5' RACE reads with MiXCR. The sample has over 150,000 distinct CDR3 sequences; 6.2% are singletons. The J gene is TRBJ1-6, the V gene TRBV30; unclear D gene. The TCR comes from a man younger than 35 who received the YFV17D yellow fever vaccine. Sequencing used CD4+ T cells sorted from PBMCs, obtained on the day of the first yellow fever vaccination. CDR3 in amino acids: CAWSSSYNSPLHF. The CDR3 DNA reads as TGTGCCTGGAGCAGCTCCTATAATTCACCCCTCCACTTT.